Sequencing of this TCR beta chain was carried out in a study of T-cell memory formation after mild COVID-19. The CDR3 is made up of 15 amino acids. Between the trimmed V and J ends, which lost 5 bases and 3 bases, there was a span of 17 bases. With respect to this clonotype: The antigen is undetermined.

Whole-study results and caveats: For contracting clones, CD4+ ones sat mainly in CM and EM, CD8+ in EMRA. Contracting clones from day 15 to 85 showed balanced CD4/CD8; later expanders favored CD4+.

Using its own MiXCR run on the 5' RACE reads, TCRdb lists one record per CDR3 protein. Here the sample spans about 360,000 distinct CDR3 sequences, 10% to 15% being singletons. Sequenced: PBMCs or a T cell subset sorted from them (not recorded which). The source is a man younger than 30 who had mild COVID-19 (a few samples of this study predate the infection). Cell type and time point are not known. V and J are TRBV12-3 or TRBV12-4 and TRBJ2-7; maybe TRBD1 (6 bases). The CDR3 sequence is CASSPTQGIFYEQYF. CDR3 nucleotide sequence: TGTGCCAGCAGTCCAACTCAGGGGATTTTCTACGAGCAGTACTTC.